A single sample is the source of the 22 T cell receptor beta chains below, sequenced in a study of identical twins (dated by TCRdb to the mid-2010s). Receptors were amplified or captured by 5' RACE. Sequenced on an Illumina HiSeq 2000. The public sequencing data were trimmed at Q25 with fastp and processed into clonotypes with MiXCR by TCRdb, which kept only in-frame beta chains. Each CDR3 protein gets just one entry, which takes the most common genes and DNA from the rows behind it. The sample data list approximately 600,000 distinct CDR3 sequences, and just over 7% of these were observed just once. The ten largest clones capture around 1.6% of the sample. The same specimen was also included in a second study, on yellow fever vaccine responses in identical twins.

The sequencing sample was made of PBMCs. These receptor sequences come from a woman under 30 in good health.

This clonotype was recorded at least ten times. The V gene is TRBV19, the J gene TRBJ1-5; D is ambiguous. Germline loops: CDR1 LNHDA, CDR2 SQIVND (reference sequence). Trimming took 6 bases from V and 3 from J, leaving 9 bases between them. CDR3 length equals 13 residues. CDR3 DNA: TGTGCCAGTAGGGGAGGGAACAATCAGCCCCAGCATTTT. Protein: CASRGGNNQPQHF.

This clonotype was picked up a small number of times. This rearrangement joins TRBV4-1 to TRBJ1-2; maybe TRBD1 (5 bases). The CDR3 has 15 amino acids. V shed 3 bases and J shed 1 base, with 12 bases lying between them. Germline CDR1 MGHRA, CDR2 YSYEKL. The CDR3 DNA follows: TGCGCCAGCAGCCACCCGGGACGGAGTAACTATGGCTACACCTTC. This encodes CASSHPGRSNYGYTF.

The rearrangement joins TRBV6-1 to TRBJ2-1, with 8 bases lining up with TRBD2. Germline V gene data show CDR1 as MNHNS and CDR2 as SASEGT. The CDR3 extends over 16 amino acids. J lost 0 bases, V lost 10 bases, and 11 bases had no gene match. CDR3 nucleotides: TGTGCCATCGTCCCCACACTAGCGGACTCCTACAATGAGCAGTTCTTC. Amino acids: CAIVPTLADSYNEQFF.

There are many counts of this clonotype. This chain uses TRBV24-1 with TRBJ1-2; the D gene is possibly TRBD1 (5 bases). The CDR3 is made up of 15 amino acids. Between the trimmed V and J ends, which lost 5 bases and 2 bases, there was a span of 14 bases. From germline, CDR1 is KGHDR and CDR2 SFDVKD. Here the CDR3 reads CATSAPGGGNYGYTF. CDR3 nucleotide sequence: TGTGCCACCAGTGCTCCTGGTGGGGGAAACTATGGCTACACCTTC.

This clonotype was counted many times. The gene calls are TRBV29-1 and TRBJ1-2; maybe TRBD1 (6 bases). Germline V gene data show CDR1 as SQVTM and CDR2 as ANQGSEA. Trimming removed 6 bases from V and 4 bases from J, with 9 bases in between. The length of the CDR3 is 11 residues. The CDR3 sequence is CSVEQGYGYTF. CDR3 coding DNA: TGCAGCGTAGAACAGGGCTATGGCTACACCTTC.

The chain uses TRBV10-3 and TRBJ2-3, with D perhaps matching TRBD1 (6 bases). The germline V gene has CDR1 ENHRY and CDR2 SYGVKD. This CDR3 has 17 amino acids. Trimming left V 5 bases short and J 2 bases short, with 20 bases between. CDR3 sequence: CAISHRDASPDTDTQYF. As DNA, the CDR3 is TGTGCCATCAGTCACAGGGATGCTAGCCCCGACACAGATACGCAGTATTTT.

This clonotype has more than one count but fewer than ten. The CDR3 nucleotides read TGCAGCGTTGAGGTGGGATACAATGAGCAGTTCTTC. Its translation is CSVEVGYNEQFF. V and J are TRBV29-1 and TRBJ2-1; D is unclear. The CDR3 has 12 amino acids. V dropped 3 bases and J dropped 4 bases, with 7 bases sitting between them. Germline values: CDR1 SQVTM, CDR2 ANQGSEA.

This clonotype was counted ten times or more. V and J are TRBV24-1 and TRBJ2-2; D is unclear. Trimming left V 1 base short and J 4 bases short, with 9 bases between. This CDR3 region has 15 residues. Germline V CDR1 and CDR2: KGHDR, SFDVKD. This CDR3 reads CATSDFRALTGELFF. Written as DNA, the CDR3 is TGTGCCACCAGTGATTTCCGGGCTCTCACCGGGGAGCTGTTTTTT.

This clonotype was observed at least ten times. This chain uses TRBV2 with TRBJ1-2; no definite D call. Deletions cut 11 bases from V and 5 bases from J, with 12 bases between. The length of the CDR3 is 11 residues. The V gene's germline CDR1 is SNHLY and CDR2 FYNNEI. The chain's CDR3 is CASHGGYGYTF. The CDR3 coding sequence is TGTGCCTCCCACGGAGGGTATGGCTACACCTTC.

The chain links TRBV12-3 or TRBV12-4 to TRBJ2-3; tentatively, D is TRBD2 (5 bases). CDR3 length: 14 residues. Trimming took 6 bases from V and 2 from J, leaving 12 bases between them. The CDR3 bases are TGTGCCAGCAGCAAAGCGGTCTTCACAGATACGCAGTATTTT. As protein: CASSKAVFTDTQYF.

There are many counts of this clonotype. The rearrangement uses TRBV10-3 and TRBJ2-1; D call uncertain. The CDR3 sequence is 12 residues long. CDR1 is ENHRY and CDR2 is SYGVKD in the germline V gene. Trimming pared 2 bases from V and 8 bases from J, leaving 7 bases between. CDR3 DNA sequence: TGTGCCATCAGTGAGGCCTCGGATGAGCAGTTCTTC. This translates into CAISEASDEQFF.

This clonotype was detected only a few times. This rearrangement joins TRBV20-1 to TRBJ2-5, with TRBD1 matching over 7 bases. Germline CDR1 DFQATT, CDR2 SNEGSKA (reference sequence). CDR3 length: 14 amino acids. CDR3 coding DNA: TGCACCCAGCCAGACGGGACAGACCAAGAGACCCAGTACTTC. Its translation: CTQPDGTDQETQYF.

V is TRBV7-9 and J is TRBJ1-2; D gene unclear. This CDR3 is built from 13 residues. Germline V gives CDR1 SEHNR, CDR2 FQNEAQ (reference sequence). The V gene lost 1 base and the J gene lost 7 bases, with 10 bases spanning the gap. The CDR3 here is CASSLDGGFGYTF. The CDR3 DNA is TGTGCCAGCAGCTTAGATGGAGGGTTTGGCTACACCTTC.

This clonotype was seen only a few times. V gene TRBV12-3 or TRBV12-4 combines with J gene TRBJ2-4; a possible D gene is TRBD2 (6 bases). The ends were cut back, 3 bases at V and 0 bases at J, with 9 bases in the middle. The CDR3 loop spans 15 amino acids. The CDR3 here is CASSFAGLAKNIQYF. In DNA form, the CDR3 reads TGTGCCAGCAGTTTTGCGGGGCTAGCCAAAAACATTCAGTACTTC.

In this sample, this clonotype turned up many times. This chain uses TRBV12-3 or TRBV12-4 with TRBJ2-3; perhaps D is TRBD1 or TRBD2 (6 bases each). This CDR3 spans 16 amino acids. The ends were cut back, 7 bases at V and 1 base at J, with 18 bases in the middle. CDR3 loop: CASIPGAGGGTDTQYF. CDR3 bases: TGTGCCAGCATCCCTGGGGCCGGGGGCGGCACAGATACGCAGTATTTT.

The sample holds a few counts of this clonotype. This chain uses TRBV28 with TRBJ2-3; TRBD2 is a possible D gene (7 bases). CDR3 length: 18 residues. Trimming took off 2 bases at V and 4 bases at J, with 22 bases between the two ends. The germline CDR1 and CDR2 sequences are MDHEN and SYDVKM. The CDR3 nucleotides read TGTGCCAGCAGTTTACCCACGGACCTGGGGGGGGGCCCAGATACGCAGTATTTT. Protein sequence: CASSLPTDLGGGPDTQYF.

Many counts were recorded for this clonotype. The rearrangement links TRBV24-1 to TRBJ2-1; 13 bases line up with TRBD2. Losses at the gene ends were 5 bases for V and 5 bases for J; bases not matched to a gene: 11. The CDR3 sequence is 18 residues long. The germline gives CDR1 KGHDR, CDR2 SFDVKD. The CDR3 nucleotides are TGTGCCACCAGTGTAGGTGACGGACTAGCGGGAGCACACAATGAGCAGTTCTTC. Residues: CATSVGDGLAGAHNEQFF.

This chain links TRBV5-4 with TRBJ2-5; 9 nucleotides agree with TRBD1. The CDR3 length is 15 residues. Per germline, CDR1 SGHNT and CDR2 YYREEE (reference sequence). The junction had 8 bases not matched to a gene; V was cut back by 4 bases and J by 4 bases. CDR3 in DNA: TGTGCCAGCAGCGGCGGACAGGGGCCATCAGAGACCCAGTACTTC. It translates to CASSGGQGPSETQYF.

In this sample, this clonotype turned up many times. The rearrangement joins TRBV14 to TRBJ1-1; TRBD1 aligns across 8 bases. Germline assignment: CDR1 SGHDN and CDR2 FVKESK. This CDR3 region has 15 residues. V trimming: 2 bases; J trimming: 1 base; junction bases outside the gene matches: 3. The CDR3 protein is CASSQRTGRNTEAFF. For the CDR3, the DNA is TGTGCCAGCAGCCAAAGGACAGGGAGGAACACTGAAGCTTTCTTT. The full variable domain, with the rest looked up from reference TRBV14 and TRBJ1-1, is EAGVTQFPSHSVIEKGQTVTLRCDPISGHDNLYWYRRVMGKEIKFLLHFVKESKQDESGMPNNRFLAERTGGTYSTLKVQPAELEDSGVYFCASSQRTGRNTEAFFGQGTRLTVV.

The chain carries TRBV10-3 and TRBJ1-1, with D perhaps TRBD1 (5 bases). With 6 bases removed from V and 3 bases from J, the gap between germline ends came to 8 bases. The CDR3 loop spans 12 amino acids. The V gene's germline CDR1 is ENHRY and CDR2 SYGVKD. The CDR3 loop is CAIRGVDTEAFF. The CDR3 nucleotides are TGTGCCATCAGGGGGGTTGACACTGAAGCTTTCTTT.

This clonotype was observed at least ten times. The CDR3 spells CATEGAAEYSNQPQHF. As DNA, the CDR3 is TGCGCCACCGAGGGGGCAGCCGAGTATAGCAATCAGCCCCAGCATTTT. The rearrangement links TRBV4-1 to TRBJ1-5, with 7 bases fitting TRBD1. Trimming cost V 10 bases and J 0 bases; bases outside gene matches: 12. Germline values: CDR1 MGHRA, CDR2 YSYEKL. The CDR3 length is 16 residues.

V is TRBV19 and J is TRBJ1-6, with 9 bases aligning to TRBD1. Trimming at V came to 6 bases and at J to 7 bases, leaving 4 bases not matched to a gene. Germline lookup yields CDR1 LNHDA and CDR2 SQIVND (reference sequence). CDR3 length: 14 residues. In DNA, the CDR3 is TGTGCCAGTAGATGGACAGGGGAAAATTCACCCCTCCACTTT. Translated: CASRWTGENSPLHF.